This T cell receptor beta chain was identified in a study of blood T cell repertoires in COVID-19. The participants were between about 18 and 89 years old and came from about two dozen US areas. Cohorts were based on clinical histories the participants reported. Recovered status applied to Cohort 3 donors who had two consecutive negative PCRs. It also applied to those with clearance or with symptom resolution. Measured with immunoSEQ multiplex PCR; TCRdb has only the in-frame clones, and not every one. The data show approximately 490,000 clones, roughly 87% seen once. Material for sequencing was PBMCs or T cells enriched from blood (not recorded which). The TCR comes from a woman between 18 and 30 years old who had recovered from COVID-19.

This CDR3 is CASSQGLAVGITGELFF. Written as DNA, the CDR3 is TGTGCCAGCAGCCAAGGGCTAGCGGTAGGAATAACCGGGGAGCTGTTTTTT. The chain is built from TRBV4-2 and TRBJ2-2; 7 bases align to TRBD2. CDR1 LGHNA and CDR2 YNFKEQ come from the germline V gene. This CDR3 is 17 amino acids long. The V segment lost 1 base and the J segment 5 bases; nucleotides outside the gene matches: 10.